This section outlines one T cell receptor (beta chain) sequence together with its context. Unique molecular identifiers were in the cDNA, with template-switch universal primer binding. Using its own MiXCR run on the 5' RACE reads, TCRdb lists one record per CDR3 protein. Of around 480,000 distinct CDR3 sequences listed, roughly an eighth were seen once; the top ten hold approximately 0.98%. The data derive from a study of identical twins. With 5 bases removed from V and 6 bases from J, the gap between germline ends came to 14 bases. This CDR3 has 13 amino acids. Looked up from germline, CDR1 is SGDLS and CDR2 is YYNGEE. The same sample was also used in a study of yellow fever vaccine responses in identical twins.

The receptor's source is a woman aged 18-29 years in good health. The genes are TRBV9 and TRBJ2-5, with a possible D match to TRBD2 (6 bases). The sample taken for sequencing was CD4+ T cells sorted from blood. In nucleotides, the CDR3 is TGTGCCAGCAGAGAGGAGGGATCTAAGACCCAGTACTTC. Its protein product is CASREEGSKTQYF.